This T cell receptor beta chain emerged from a study of blood T cells in healthy people across ages (dated by TCRdb to 2015 to 2017). About the full investigation: In model experiments, template switching captured roughly one uniquely barcoded TCR beta cDNA molecule for every two T cells. Age-related changes in TCR beta repertoire diversity were measured in the study by deep sequencing normalized with unique cDNA molecular identifiers. The donors were divided into four age groups: young (average around 17 years), middle-aged (approximately 42), aged (approximately 64) and long-lived (more than 75). To avoid experimental bias, donors of different ages were distributed randomly across sequencing lanes. The study analyzed two additional independent replicas of 1 million unique cDNA reads from the same blood draw for two donors, one aged 18 to 29 and one aged 80 or older.

Receptor libraries were prepared by 5' RACE. Sequencer: Illumina HiSeq 2500. A second PCR of roughly 7 to 11 cycles was performed with a sample-barcoded 5' primer and a J-beta primer mix. A unique molecular identifier was introduced onto each TCR beta cDNA molecule by a template-switch 5' adaptor carrying 12 random nucleotides. Each sample yielded at least 3 million CDR3-containing paired-end reads. All of the RNA was converted into first-strand cDNA using the Mint cDNA synthesis kit, with a TRBC-specific oligonucleotide serving as the primer. All cDNA was treated with uracil-DNA glycosylase and then went through a first 18-cycle PCR with the universal primers M1SS and BC2_uni_R. On the study's bioinformatics: For normalization, 1 million high-quality reads, each with a distinct molecular identifier, were randomly selected from each sample. Instead of being binned into consensus sequences, reads with shared molecular identifiers were discarded. MiTCR, with a Q25 quality threshold and the strictest error-elimination algorithm, was used for CDR3 identification, clonotype clustering and error correction. Lower-bound total TCR beta diversity was estimated with a nonparametric unseen species model using Euler transformation. The public sequencing data were trimmed at Q25 with fastp and processed into clonotypes with MiXCR by TCRdb, which kept only in-frame beta chains. Under each unique CDR3 protein, matching rows form one entry showing the most common genes and DNA. V and J calls and clone size were set by TCRdb, not the authors. The sample records more than 650,000 distinct CDR3 sequences, approximately 22% of which are singletons. The top ten hold about 22% of the sample.

The germline V gene supplies CDR1 SGHTA and CDR2 FQGTGA. The CDR3, cysteine through phenylalanine, is 12 amino acids long. CDR3 DNA is the only sequence kept; it has 36 bases, read in frame from the first base. V is pared back by 5 bases and J by 9 bases, with 13 bases lying between the germline termini. As concerns this clonotype: The antigen it binds to is not known. No qualities accompany the bases; no much larger clone lies one base away.

The research as a whole found: Observed TCR beta diversity per million T cells fell roughly linearly with age, and a significant reduction was already apparent by age about 38. Bulk unsorted PBMC profiling prevented conclusive comparison of naive and antigen-experienced compartments. Compared with the aged group, more naive CD4+ T cells, fewer expanded clones and increased TCR diversity were shown by the long-lived group, suggesting age selection. A strong correlation was found between observed TCR beta diversity and the percentage of naive T cells measured by flow cytometry. Total diversity estimates from one million sequenced T cells were considered lower bounds and underestimates. The CMV infection status of donors was not known, potentially confounding age-related changes in expanded clonotypes.

The roughly 39 donors, aged roughly 6 to 95 years, were systemically healthy Caucasian individuals from Russia. Each donor gave around 9 milliliters of peripheral blood, collected into EDTA-treated Vacutainer tubes. Ficoll-Paque density-gradient centrifugation was used to isolate PBMCs, with at least 7 million obtained per sample. Total RNA was extracted from PBMCs with Trizol reagent, with at least 5 micrograms obtained per sample. For every donor, an aliquot of PBMCs went through flow cytometry to measure the percentages of naive CD45RAhigh/CD27high T cells. This sequence was found in a man between 65 and 80 years old in good health. Input material: blood. The V and J segments used are TRBV7-3 and TRBJ1-1; TRBD1 might be the D gene, on 6 matching bases. The CDR3 amino acid sequence is: CASSPAGGQAFF. The DNA sequence reads TGTGCCAGCAGCCCGGCGGGGGGCCAAGCTTTCTTT.